This T cell receptor beta chain was recorded in a study of graft-versus-host responses after intestinal transplantation. The wider study: All recipients were given anti-thymocyte globulin induction, and tacrolimus and steroids were then administered for 2 to 4 years.

Study findings and constraints: The study found high graft-versus-host to host-versus-graft clonal ratios in allografts of patients with graft-donor T cell macrochimerism. Early after transplant, HvG declines were associated with peak levels of circulating GvH clones.

This CDR3 is built from 13 residues. Germline V gives CDR1 SEHNR, CDR2 FQNEAQ (reference sequence). Germline trimming cut 5 bases from V and 1 base from J; bases unmatched to any gene: 2. Some clones are missing from TCRdb's copy, which holds only in-frame ones; the method was immunoSEQ multiplex PCR. The sample holds approximately 90,000 clones, 85% to 95% seen once. With respect to this clone: Antigen: not known.

This chain links TRBV7-9 with TRBJ2-7; 7 bases align to TRBD2. Material: unstimulated CD8+ T cells sorted from spleen or lymph node cells, obtained before intestinal transplant. The TCR comes from a human donor who received an intestinal transplant. CDR3 in DNA: TGTGCCAGCAGCGTGGGGGGGTCCTACGAGCAGTACTTC. This encodes CASSVGGSYEQYF.